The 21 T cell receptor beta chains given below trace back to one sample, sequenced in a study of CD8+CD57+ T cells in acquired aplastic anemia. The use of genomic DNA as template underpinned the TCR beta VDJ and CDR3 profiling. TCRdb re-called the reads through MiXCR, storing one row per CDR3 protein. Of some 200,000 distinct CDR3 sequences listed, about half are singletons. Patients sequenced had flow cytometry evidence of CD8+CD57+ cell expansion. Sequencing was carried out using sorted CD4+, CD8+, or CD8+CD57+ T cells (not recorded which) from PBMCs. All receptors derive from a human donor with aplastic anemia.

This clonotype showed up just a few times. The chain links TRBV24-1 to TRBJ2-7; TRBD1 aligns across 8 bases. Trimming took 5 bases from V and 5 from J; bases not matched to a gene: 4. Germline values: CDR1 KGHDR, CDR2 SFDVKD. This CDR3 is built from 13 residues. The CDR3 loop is CATSGQGSNEQYF. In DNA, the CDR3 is TGTGCCACCAGTGGACAGGGGTCTAACGAGCAGTACTTC.

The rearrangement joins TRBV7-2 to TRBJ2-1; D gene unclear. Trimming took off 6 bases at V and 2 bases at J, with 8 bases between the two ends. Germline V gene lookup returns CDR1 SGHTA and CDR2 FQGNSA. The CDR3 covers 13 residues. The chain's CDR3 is CASSWDPYNEQFF. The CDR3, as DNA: TGTGCCAGCAGTTGGGATCCCTACAATGAGCAGTTCTTC. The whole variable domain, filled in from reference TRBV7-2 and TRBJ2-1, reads GAGVSQSPSNKVTEKGKDVELRCDPISGHTALYWYRQSLGQGLEFLIYFQGNSAPDKSGLPSDRFSAERTGGSVSTLTIQRTQQEDSAVYLCASSWDPYNEQFFGPGTRLTVL.

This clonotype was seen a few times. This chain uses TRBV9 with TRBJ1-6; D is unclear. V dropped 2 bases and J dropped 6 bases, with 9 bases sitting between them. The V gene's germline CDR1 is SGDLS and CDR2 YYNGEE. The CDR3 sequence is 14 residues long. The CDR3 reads CASSVGGSNSPLHF. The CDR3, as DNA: TGTGCCAGCAGCGTGGGTGGGTCTAATTCACCCCTCCACTTT. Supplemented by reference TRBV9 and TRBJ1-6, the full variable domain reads DSGVTQTPKHLITATGQRVTLRCSPRSGDLSVYWYQQSLDQGLQFLIQYYNGEERAKGNILERFSAQQFPDLHSELNLSSLELGDSALYFCASSVGGSNSPLHFGNGTRLTVT.

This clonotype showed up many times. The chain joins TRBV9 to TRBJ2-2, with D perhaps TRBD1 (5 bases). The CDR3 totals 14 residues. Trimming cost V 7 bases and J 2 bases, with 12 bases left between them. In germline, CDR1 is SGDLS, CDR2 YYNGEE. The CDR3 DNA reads TGTGCCAGCGTGGGGCGAGGTAACACCGGGGAGCTGTTTTTT. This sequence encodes CASVGRGNTGELFF.

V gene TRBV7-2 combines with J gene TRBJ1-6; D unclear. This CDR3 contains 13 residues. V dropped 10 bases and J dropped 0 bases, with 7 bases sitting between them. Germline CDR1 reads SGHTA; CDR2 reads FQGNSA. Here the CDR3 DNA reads TGTGCCATCCAGAGCTCCTATAATTCACCCCTCCACTTT. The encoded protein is CAIQSSYNSPLHF. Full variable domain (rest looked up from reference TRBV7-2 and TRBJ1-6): GAGVSQSPSNKVTEKGKDVELRCDPISGHTALYWYRQSLGQGLEFLIYFQGNSAPDKSGLPSDRFSAERTGGSVSTLTIQRTQQEDSAVYLCAIQSSYNSPLHFGNGTRLTVT.

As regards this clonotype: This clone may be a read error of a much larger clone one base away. The CDR3 DNA follows: TGTGCCAGCAGTTACCCCCCGTACAATGAGCGGTTCTTC. Translation gives CASSYPPYNERFF. This chain connects TRBV6-5 to TRBJ2-1; D remains ambiguous. From germline, CDR1 is MNHEY and CDR2 SVGAGI. The CDR3 spans 13 residues.

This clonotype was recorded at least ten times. DNA for the CDR3: TGCGCCAGCAGCTCCGAGATCTCCTACGAGCAGTACTTC. It codes for CASSSEISYEQYF. The rearrangement joins TRBV5-1 to TRBJ2-7; D unresolved. The CDR3 is made up of 13 amino acids. Germline lookup yields CDR1 SGHRS and CDR2 YFSETQ. The germline V and J ends were trimmed by 3 bases and 0 bases, with 7 bases remaining between them.

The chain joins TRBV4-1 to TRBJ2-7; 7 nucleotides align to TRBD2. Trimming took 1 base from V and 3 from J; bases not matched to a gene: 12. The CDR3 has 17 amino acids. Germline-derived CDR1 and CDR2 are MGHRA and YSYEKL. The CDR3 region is CASSQVLGLAVDYEQYF. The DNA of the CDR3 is TGCGCCAGCAGCCAAGTCCTTGGGCTAGCGGTGGACTACGAGCAGTACTTC.

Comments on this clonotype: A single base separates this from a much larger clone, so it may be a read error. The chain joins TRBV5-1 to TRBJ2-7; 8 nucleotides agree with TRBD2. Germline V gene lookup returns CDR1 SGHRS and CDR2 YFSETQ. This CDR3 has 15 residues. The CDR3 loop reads CASSFRAAGALEQHF. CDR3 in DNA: TGCGCCAGCAGCTTCCGGGCAGCGGGAGCCCTAGAGCAGCACTTC.

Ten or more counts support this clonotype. CDR3 sequence (DNA): TGTGCCAGCAGGCACGGGACACACTCTACCTACGAGCAGTACTTC. Protein: CASRHGTHSTYEQYF. The chain employs TRBV27 and TRBJ2-7; D is perhaps TRBD1 (6 bases). This CDR3 is 15 amino acids long. V was pared by 6 bases and J by 2 bases, with 17 bases between. Germline CDR1 MNHEY, CDR2 SMNVEV (reference sequence).

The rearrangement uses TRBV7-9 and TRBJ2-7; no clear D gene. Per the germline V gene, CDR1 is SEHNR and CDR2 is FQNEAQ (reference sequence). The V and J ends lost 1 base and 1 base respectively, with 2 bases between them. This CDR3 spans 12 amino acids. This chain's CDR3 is CASSLESYEQYF. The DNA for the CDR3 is TGTGCCAGCAGCTTAGAATCCTACGAGCAGTACTTC.

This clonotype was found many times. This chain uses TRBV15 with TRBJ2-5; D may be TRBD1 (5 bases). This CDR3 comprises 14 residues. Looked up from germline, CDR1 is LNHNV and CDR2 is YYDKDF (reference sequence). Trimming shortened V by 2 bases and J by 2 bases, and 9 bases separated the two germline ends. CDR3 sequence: CATSRQGPQETQYF. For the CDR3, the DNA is TGTGCCACCAGCAGACAGGGCCCGCAAGAGACCCAGTACTTC.

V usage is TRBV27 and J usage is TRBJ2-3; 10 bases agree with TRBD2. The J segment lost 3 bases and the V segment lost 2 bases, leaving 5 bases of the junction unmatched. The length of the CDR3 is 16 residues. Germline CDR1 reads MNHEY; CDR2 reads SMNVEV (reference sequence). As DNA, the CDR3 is TGTGCCAGCAGTTTACCCGCTAGCGGGGGTACAGATACGCAGTATTTT. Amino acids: CASSLPASGGTDTQYF.

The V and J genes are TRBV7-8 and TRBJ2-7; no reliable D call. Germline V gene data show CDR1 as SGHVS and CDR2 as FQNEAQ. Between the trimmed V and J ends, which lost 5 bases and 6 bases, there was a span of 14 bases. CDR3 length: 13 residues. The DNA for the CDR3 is TGTGCCAGCAGCCCCACCTCAAATCGCGAGCAGTACTTC. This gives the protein CASSPTSNREQYF.

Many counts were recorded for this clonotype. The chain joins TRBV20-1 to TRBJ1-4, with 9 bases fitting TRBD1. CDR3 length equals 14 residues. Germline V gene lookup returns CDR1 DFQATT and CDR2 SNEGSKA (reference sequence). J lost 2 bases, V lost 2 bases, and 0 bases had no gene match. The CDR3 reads CSARTGGTNEKLFF. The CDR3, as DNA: TGCAGTGCTAGAACAGGGGGCACTAATGAAAAACTGTTTTTT.

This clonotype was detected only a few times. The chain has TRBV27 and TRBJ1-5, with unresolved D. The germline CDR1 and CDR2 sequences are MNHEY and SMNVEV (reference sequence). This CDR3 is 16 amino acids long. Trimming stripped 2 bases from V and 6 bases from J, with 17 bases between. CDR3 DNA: TGTGCCAGCAGTTTAAGGTTGGTGCGTGGCGGTCAGCCCCAGCATTTT. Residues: CASSLRLVRGGQPQHF.

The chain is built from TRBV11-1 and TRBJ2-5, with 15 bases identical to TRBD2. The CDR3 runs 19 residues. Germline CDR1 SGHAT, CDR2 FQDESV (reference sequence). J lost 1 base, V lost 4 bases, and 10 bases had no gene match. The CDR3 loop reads CASSYTGTSGRTPQETQYF. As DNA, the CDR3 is TGTGCCAGCAGCTATACCGGGACTAGCGGGAGGACCCCCCAAGAGACCCAGTACTTC.

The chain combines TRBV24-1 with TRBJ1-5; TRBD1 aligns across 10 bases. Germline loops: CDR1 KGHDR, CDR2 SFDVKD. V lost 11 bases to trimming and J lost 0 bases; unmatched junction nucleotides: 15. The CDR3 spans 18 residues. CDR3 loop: CASKRPGQGWGSNQPQHF. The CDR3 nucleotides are TGTGCCAGCAAAAGACCGGGACAGGGGTGGGGTAGCAATCAGCCCCAGCATTTT.

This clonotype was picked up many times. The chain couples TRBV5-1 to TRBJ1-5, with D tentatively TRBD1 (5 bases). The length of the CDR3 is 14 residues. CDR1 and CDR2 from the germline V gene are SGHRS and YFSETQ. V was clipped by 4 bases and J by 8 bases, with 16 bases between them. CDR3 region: CASSPLEGLKPQHF. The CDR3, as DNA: TGCGCCAGCAGCCCTCTTGAGGGACTTAAGCCCCAGCATTTT.

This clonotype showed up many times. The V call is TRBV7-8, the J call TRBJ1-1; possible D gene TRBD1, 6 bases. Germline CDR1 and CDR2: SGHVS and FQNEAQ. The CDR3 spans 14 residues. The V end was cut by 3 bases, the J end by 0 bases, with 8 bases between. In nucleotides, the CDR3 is TGTGCCAGCAGCTTCGCAGGGGTGAACACTGAAGCTTTCTTT. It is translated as CASSFAGVNTEAFF.

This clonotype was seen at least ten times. CDR3 in DNA: TGTGCCTGGAGGGAGGGAGGGGGCTACACCTTC. Translation: CAWREGGGYTF. The genes are TRBV30 and TRBJ1-2; D remains ambiguous. Trimming took off 3 bases at V and 8 bases at J, with 10 bases between the two ends. Germline V gene lookup returns CDR1 GTSNPN and CDR2 SVGIG (reference sequence). This CDR3 contains 11 residues.